These 4 T cell receptor beta chains came from one sample sequenced in a study of T-cell memory formation after mild COVID-19. One entry per CDR3 protein results from TCRdb running MiXCR on the 5' RACE reads. This table holds approximately 260,000 distinct CDR3 sequences, over 15% found once. The sequenced material came from PBMCs or a T cell subset sorted from them (not recorded which). Source of these receptors: a man aged 18 to 30 who had mild COVID-19 (a few samples of this study predate the infection). Cell type and time point are not known.

This clonotype was counted only a few times. CDR3 DNA: TGTGCCAGCAGCCTGGGGGACGACAGGGGTACTGAAGCTTTCTTT. Encoded protein: CASSLGDDRGTEAFF. This chain uses TRBV7-9 with TRBJ1-1, with 8 bases aligning to TRBD1. In germline, CDR1 is SEHNR, CDR2 FQNEAQ (reference sequence). Losses at the gene ends were 5 bases for V and 5 bases for J; bases not matched to a gene: 10. The CDR3 has 15 amino acids.

This chain uses TRBV18 with TRBJ2-1; tentatively, D is TRBD1 (6 bases). CDR1 is KGHSH and CDR2 is LQKENI in the germline V gene. The CDR3 length is 15 residues. Trimming removed 3 bases from V and 4 bases from J, with 13 bases in between. Here the CDR3 reads CASSPYPDSYNEQFF. CDR3 in DNA: TGTGCCAGCTCACCCTACCCGGACAGTTACAATGAGCAGTTCTTC.

The chain carries TRBV10-3 and TRBJ2-5; TRBD2 matches 7 bases. The CDR3 runs to 15 residues. V shed 0 bases, J shed 6 bases, and the junction held 7 bases outside the gene matches. CDR1 and CDR2 (germline): ENHRY, SYGVKD. The CDR3 nucleotides read TGTGCCATCAGTGAGTCAGCGGGGATGGGAAAGACCCAGTACTTC. Encoded protein: CAISESAGMGKTQYF.

This clonotype was recorded a few times. The chain joins TRBV19 to TRBJ2-3; D remains ambiguous. CDR3 length: 12 residues. V lost 6 bases and J 5 bases, leaving 9 bases between the germline ends. Germline loops: CDR1 LNHDA, CDR2 SQIVND (reference sequence). The CDR3, as DNA: TGTGCCAGTAGGGGGTCACAAGATACGCAGTATTTT. The encoded protein is CASRGSQDTQYF.